This T cell receptor beta chain was recovered during a study of cytomegalovirus exposure and HLA in healthy donors. Study-wide findings and caveats: Certain indistinguishable V segments, among them TRBV6-2 and TRBV6-3, were excluded.

The germline V and J ends were trimmed by 5 bases and 0 bases, with 11 bases remaining between them. Germline V gene sequence: CDR1 LGHNA, CDR2 YSLEER. This CDR3 comprises 14 residues. As to this clone: Antigen specificity is unknown.

PCR was performed using 60 Vbeta and 13 Jbeta primers. Assay used: immunoSEQ multiplex PCR; TCRdb lists only in-frame clones, some missing. The table shows about 200,000 clones, with approximately 80% occurring only once. This receptor was taken from a man aged 30 to 45 in good health and CMV-seronegative. The specimen was PBMCs. The chain links TRBV4-3 to TRBJ2-7; TRBD2 is a possible D gene (5 bases). As DNA, the CDR3 is TGCGCCAGCAGCAAAGCCCTAGCCTCCTACGAGCAGTACTTC. Translation gives CASSKALASYEQYF.